This T cell receptor beta chain was sequenced during a study of T-cell reconstitution after alpha-beta-depleted transplantation in children. This clonotype was seen ten or more times. The antigen is unknown. Study results and caveats: T cells produced anew were the main source of T-cell counts and diversity one year after transplant.

The library targeted TCRbeta and was prepared with unique molecular identifiers. TCRdb used MiXCR to reprocess the PCR reads, holding one entry per CDR3 protein. This table holds a few hundred thousand distinct CDR3 sequences, roughly 30% found once. This specimen consisted of PBMCs, obtained before TCRalphabeta/CD19-depleted stem cell transplant. This TCR came from a boy younger than two with Wiskott-Aldrich syndrome, due to receive a stem cell transplant.

The CDR3 is CASSERGRSYEQYF. Written as DNA, the CDR3 is TGCGCCAGCAGCGAACGGGGACGCTCCTACGAGCAGTACTTC. The chain is built from TRBV5-1 and TRBJ2-7; D may match TRBD1 or TRBD2 (5 bases each). There are 14 residues in the CDR3. Germline assignment: CDR1 SGHRS and CDR2 YFSETQ. Trimming took 4 bases from V and 0 from J, leaving 11 bases between them. The variable domain in full, completed from reference TRBV5-1 and TRBJ2-7, reads KAGVTQTPRYLIKTRGQQVTLSCSPISGHRSVSWYQQTPGQGLQFLFEYFSETQRNKGNFPGRFSGRQFSNSRSEMNVSTLELGDSALYLCASSERGRSYEQYFGPGTRLTVT.